The following is a TCR beta chain sequence with its context. Total RNA, at least 5 micrograms per sample, was extracted from PBMCs. These data come from a study of blood T cells in healthy people across ages. A second about 6 to 11 cycle PCR used barcoded and J-beta primers. MiXCR, run by TCRdb on the 5' RACE reads, gives a single entry per CDR3 protein. This sample yields approximately 1.5 million distinct CDR3 sequences, of which almost 35% are seen a single time; approximately 11% belongs to the top ten. This CDR3 contains 14 residues. V was pared by 0 bases and J by 4 bases, with 9 bases between. Germline loops: CDR1 SGDLS, CDR2 YYNGEE.

This receptor was obtained from a woman aged 25 to 39 in good health. Sequencing was performed on blood. V gene TRBV9 combines with J gene TRBJ2-3; weak D call: TRBD1 (6 bases). Here the CDR3 DNA reads TGTGCCAGCAGCGTAGCAGGGGTCTCAGATACGCAGTATTTT. It encodes CASSVAGVSDTQYF.